The next 10 T cell receptor beta chains were all read from a single sample in a study of shared clonotypes between healthy human individuals (TCRdb year 2020). The protocol used for the library was the immunoSEQ multiplex PCR assay. The table was pulled from immuneACCESS by TCRdb, which kept in-frame rearrangements only. Such tables lose some clones; where checked, under half of the loss comes from unresolved V genes, and the rest has no known cause. The sample profile shows millions of clones; approximately 93% of them were found once. The ten largest clones capture under 0.45% of the sample. The source material was naive CD4+ T cells from PBMCs. The sample's cell subset or site, from its label and the paper: CD45RA+ positively selected. These TCRs come from a man aged 18 to 35 in good health. Some clones in this sample may be carry-over from other donors' samples.

This clone was counted once. The rearrangement joins TRBV30 to TRBJ2-2; D is unclear. Germline CDR1 GTSNPN, CDR2 SVGIG (reference sequence). The V end was cut by 3 bases, the J end by 8 bases, with 22 bases between. The CDR3 length is 16 residues. In nucleotides, the CDR3 is TGTGCCTGGAGGCTCGTGTGGCCGCCCGAAACTGGGGAGCTGTTTTTT. It encodes CAWRLVWPPETGELFF.

The rearrangement joins TRBV21-1 to TRBJ1-1. TRBV21-1 is termed a pseudogene. The CDR3 runs to 10 residues. CDR3 sequence: CASSTHLAFF. CDR3 nucleotide sequence: TGTGCCAGCAGCACCCATCTGGCTTTCTTT.

This chain links TRBV30 with TRBJ1-2; TRBD1 matches 9 bases. This CDR3 contains 13 residues. Germline V gene lookup returns CDR1 GTSNPN and CDR2 SVGIG (reference sequence). Germline trimming cut 1 base from V and 13 bases from J; bases unmatched to any gene: 10. The CDR3 DNA reads as TGTGCCTGGAGTGAGAACCGGGACAGGGTTTGCACCTTC. Its protein product is CAWSENRDRVCTF. The entire variable domain, with the rest obtained from reference TRBV30 and TRBJ1-2, is as follows: SQTIHQWPATLVQPVGSPLSLECTVEGTSNPNLYWYRQAAGRGLQLLFYSVGIGQISSEVPQNLSASRPQDRQFILSSKKLLLSDSGFYLCAWSENRDRVCTFGSGTRLTVV.

The V gene is TRBV15, the J gene TRBJ1-1; 8 positions agree with TRBD1. With V trimmed by 3 bases and J by 6 bases, 3 bases remained unmatched. Germline V lookup: CDR1 LNHNV, CDR2 YYDKDF (reference sequence). The CDR3 has 13 residues. Here the CDR3 DNA reads TGTGCCACCAGCAGGGACAGGGTATCTGAAGCTTTCTTT. This encodes CATSRDRVSEAFF.

This clone appeared once. Written as DNA, the CDR3 is TGTGCCAGCAGTCGTACAGGGTTCTACGAGCAGTACTTC. It encodes CASSRTGFYEQYF. The rearrangement uses TRBV28 and TRBJ2-5, with D possibly matching TRBD1 (6 bases). The assigned J gene may be wrong: the sequence end matches TRBJ2-7 better. CDR1 and CDR2 from the germline V gene are MDHEN and SYDVKM. The CDR3 has 13 residues.

This clone appeared once. The chain recombines TRBV7-3 with TRBJ1-1; D gene unclear. CDR3 length: 12 amino acids. V shed 5 bases and J shed 5 bases, with 9 bases lying between them. Germline values: CDR1 SGHTA, CDR2 FQGTGA. The CDR3 is CASSPFRTEAFF. In nucleotides, the CDR3 is TGTGCCAGCAGCCCGTTCAGAACTGAAGCTTTCTTT.

The V gene is TRBV7-9, the J gene TRBJ2-5; D gene unclear. Trimming took off 2 bases at V and 5 bases at J, with 15 bases between the two ends. The length of the CDR3 is 15 residues. CDR1 is SEHNR, CDR2 FQNEAQ, per germline (reference sequence). The CDR3 DNA is TGTGCCAGCAGCTTAATCGACCGTAAGATTGAGACCCAGTACTTC. Protein sequence: CASSLIDRKIETQYF.

V usage is TRBV7-3 and J usage is TRBJ2-1, with 9 bases identical to TRBD2. The CDR3 runs to 13 residues. CDR1 SGHTA and CDR2 FQGTGA come from the germline V gene. V gave up 3 bases and J gave up 10 bases; unmatched junction bases: 4. This CDR3 is CASSFTSGQEQFF. CDR3 bases: TGTGCCAGCAGCTTCACTAGCGGGCAAGAGCAGTTCTTC.

This clone occurred once. The chain recombines TRBV5-6 with TRBJ1-2, with TRBD1 matching over 10 bases. J lost 8 bases, V lost 4 bases, and 5 bases had no gene match. The CDR3 extends over 13 amino acids. The germline CDR1 and CDR2 sequences are SGHDT and YYEEEE. CDR3 protein: CASSPGTGVGYTF. In nucleotides, the CDR3 is TGTGCCAGCAGCCCCGGGACAGGGGTAGGCTACACCTTC.

J is TRBJ2-5 and V is TRBV27; 13 bases agree with TRBD2. The CDR3 has 15 residues. V shed 6 bases and J 7 bases; nucleotides not matched to a gene: 8. The germline CDR1 and CDR2 sequences are MNHEY and SMNVEV (reference sequence). CDR3 residues: CASRRGLAGPGTQYF. The CDR3 bases are TGTGCCAGCAGACGGGGACTAGCGGGGCCTGGGACCCAGTACTTC.